One and the same sample provided the 18 T cell receptor beta chains below, sequenced in a study of OX40 agonist ivuxolimab in advanced cancers. TCRdb keeps only in-frame clones here, not all; method: immunoSEQ multiplex PCR. The repertoire holds some 50,000 clones, with more than 75% as singletons. The sequences come from CD4+ or CD8+ T cells sorted from blood, collected in a trial of the OX40 agonist ivuxolimab. The receptors shown here come from an adult with an advanced solid tumor such as melanoma, head and neck, liver or kidney cancer.

V gene TRBV19 combines with J gene TRBJ2-4, with TRBD2 matching 10 bases. From germline, CDR1 is LNHDA and CDR2 SQIVND (reference sequence). Trimming took 6 bases from V and 3 from J; bases not matched to a gene: 5. The CDR3 covers 15 residues. Here the CDR3 reads CASRQREGLKNIQYF. The CDR3 DNA sequence: TGTGCCAGTAGGCAGCGGGAGGGCCTCAAAAACATTCAGTACTTC.

The chain joins TRBV19 to TRBJ2-7, with D hard to call. CDR3 size: 13 residues. Per the germline V gene, CDR1 is LNHDA and CDR2 is SQIVND (reference sequence). Deletions cut 5 bases from V and 2 bases from J, with 10 bases between. CDR3 sequence reads: CASSPSETYEQYF. The CDR3, as DNA: TGTGCCAGTAGTCCCTCGGAGACCTACGAGCAGTACTTC.

This clone turned up a few times. The chain combines TRBV27 with TRBJ2-5; D call uncertain. V dropped 3 bases and J dropped 4 bases, with 12 bases sitting between them. The length of the CDR3 is 14 residues. In germline, CDR1 is MNHEY, CDR2 SMNVEV (reference sequence). DNA for the CDR3: TGTGCCAGCAGTTTTAGGTGGAAGGGAGAGACCCAGTACTTC. It specifies CASSFRWKGETQYF.

The genes are TRBV6-5 and TRBJ2-7, with D possibly matching TRBD1 (7 bases). This CDR3 is 16 amino acids long. In germline, CDR1 is MNHEY, CDR2 SVGAGI. The V end lost 0 bases, the J end lost 5 bases, and 17 bases lay between the germline ends. CDR3 DNA sequence: TGTGCCAGCAGTTACTCTAGGTGGCAGGGGGGTGACGAGCAGTACTTC. Its translation: CASSYSRWQGGDEQYF.

This chain joins TRBV4-3 and TRBJ1-2, with 8 bases that match TRBD1. This CDR3 spans 15 amino acids. After removal of 3 bases from V and 4 bases from J, the junction contained 7 bases not matched to a gene. Germline loops: CDR1 LGHNA, CDR2 YSLEER. The CDR3 sequence: CASSHPGQGGYGYTF. CDR3 nucleotides: TGCGCCAGCAGCCATCCTGGACAGGGTGGCTATGGCTACACCTTC.

The chain links TRBV11-2 to TRBJ2-2; 9 nucleotides align to TRBD2. The CDR3 consists of 15 residues. V dropped 5 bases and J dropped 3; count of bases not matched to a gene: 4. Germline CDR1 is SGHAT and CDR2 is FQNNGV. In DNA form, the CDR3 reads TGTGCCAGCAGCCTTAGCGGGAGATACACCGGGGAGCTGTTTTTT. Translation: CASSLSGRYTGELFF.

The gene calls are TRBV27 and TRBJ2-7; TRBD1 or TRBD2 may be the D gene (5 bases each). V lost 10 bases, J lost 2 bases, and 21 bases lay in between. The CDR3 runs 15 residues. CDR1 is MNHEY and CDR2 is SMNVEV in the germline V gene (reference sequence). The CDR3 here is CATNPVGERTYEQYF. CDR3 DNA: TGTGCCACCAACCCCGTAGGGGAGCGAACCTACGAGCAGTACTTC.

This chain connects TRBV2 to TRBJ2-5, with D uncertain. The CDR3 length is 10 residues. Between the trimmed V and J ends, which lost 4 bases and 8 bases, there was a span of 5 bases. The germline V gene encodes CDR1 SNHLY and CDR2 FYNNEI. The CDR3 is CASSVVTQYF. The CDR3 region has the DNA TGTGCCAGCAGTGTGGTTACCCAGTACTTC.

This clone was recorded a few times. V usage is TRBV5-1 and J usage is TRBJ1-2; 11 bases line up with TRBD1. CDR1 and CDR2 (germline): SGHRS, YFSETQ. V lost 3 bases and J lost 5; bases outside the gene matches: 6. The CDR3 has 15 residues. CDR3 region: CASSSRTGGFYGYTF. Here the CDR3 DNA reads TGCGCCAGCAGCTCCCGGACAGGGGGCTTTTATGGCTACACCTTC.

The rearrangement uses TRBV5-5 and TRBJ1-5, with D hard to call. Germline V gene lookup returns CDR1 SGHKS and CDR2 YYEKEE (reference sequence). This CDR3 is 12 amino acids long. V lost 2 bases, J lost 2 bases, and 2 bases lay in between. The CDR3 region has the DNA TGTGCCAGCAGCTTAGGCAATCAGCCCCAGCATTTT. Its translation: CASSLGNQPQHF.

This CDR3 reads CASSPPSSGVTGELFF. CDR3 nucleotide sequence: TGTGCCAGCAGCCCCCCCTCTAGCGGGGTCACCGGGGAGCTGTTTTTT. The chain joins TRBV7-9 to TRBJ2-2; 9 bases fit TRBD2. The V segment lost 5 bases and the J segment 4 bases; nucleotides outside the gene matches: 8. Germline values: CDR1 SEHNR, CDR2 FQNEAQ (reference sequence). The CDR3 covers 16 residues. The entire variable domain, with the rest obtained from reference TRBV7-9 and TRBJ2-2, is as follows: DTGVSQNPRHKITKRGQNVTFRCDPISEHNRLYWYRQTLGQGPEFLTYFQNEAQLEKSRLLSDRFSAERPKGSFSTLEIQRTEQGDSAMYLCASSPPSSGVTGELFFGEGSRLTVL.

This clone was observed a few times. In DNA, the CDR3 is TGTGCCAGCAGCCAAGACGGACTAGCTAGCACAGATACGCAGTATTTT. It is translated as CASSQDGLASTDTQYF. The chain links TRBV4-2 to TRBJ2-3; 8 bases match TRBD2. CDR1 and CDR2 (germline): LGHNA, YNFKEQ. V lost 0 bases to trimming and J lost 0 bases; unmatched junction nucleotides: 2. The CDR3 spans 16 residues.

The chain recombines TRBV28 with TRBJ2-5; D is unclear. Per germline, CDR1 MDHEN and CDR2 SYDVKM. CDR3 size: 14 residues. V lost 6 bases and J lost 2, with 13 bases in between. This CDR3 reads CASRDRGAQETQYF. The CDR3 DNA reads TGTGCCAGCAGGGACCGAGGTGCGCAAGAGACCCAGTACTTC.

The count of this clone is one. The V gene is TRBV5-1, the J gene TRBJ1-2, with D perhaps TRBD1 (6 bases). Germline CDR1 reads SGHRS; CDR2 reads YFSETQ. The CDR3 totals 13 residues. Trimming stripped 4 bases from V and 4 bases from J, with 11 bases between. The DNA for the CDR3 is TGCGCCAGCAGCCAGACAGGATTCTATGGCTACACCTTC. Its protein is CASSQTGFYGYTF.

The chain recombines TRBV28 with TRBJ2-7, with D hard to call. The CDR3 extends over 11 amino acids. The V end lost 4 bases, the J end lost 4 bases, and 5 bases lay between the germline ends. From germline, CDR1 is MDHEN and CDR2 SYDVKM. Here the CDR3 reads CASSYHYEQYF. In DNA form, the CDR3 reads TGTGCCAGCAGTTACCATTACGAGCAGTACTTC.

J is TRBJ2-7 and V is TRBV7-9, with 8 bases that match TRBD1. There are 12 residues in the CDR3. Trimming took 1 base from V and 7 from J; bases not matched to a gene: 0. CDR1 is SEHNR, CDR2 FQNEAQ, per germline (reference sequence). The CDR3 sequence: CASSLGDREQYF. The DNA of the CDR3 is TGTGCCAGCAGCTTAGGGGACAGGGAGCAGTACTTC. The full variable domain, its missing parts supplied by reference TRBV7-9 and TRBJ2-7, is DTGVSQNPRHKITKRGQNVTFRCDPISEHNRLYWYRQTLGQGPEFLTYFQNEAQLEKSRLLSDRFSAERPKGSFSTLEIQRTEQGDSAMYLCASSLGDREQYFGPGTRLTVT.

The rearrangement links TRBV7-6 to TRBJ1-5; 9 bases map to TRBD1. Unmatched junction bases numbered 2, after V lost 5 bases and J lost 3 bases. The germline V gene has CDR1 SGHVS and CDR2 FNYEAQ. The CDR3 runs to 14 residues. The CDR3 DNA reads as TGTGCCAGCAGCCTACAGGGGGCCAATCAGCCCCAGCATTTT. Protein product: CASSLQGANQPQHF. Supplemented by reference TRBV7-6 and TRBJ1-5, the full variable domain reads GAGVSQSPRYKVTKRGQDVALRCDPISGHVSLYWYRQALGQGPEFLTYFNYEAQQDKSGLPNDRFSAERPEGSISTLTIQRTEQRDSAMYRCASSLQGANQPQHFGDGTRLSIL.

This rearrangement joins TRBV9 to TRBJ2-5; TRBD2 matches at 13 bases. Germline CDR1 and CDR2: SGDLS and YYNGEE. CDR3 size: 18 residues. V gave up 2 bases and J gave up 2 bases; unmatched junction bases: 9. This CDR3 reads CASSVLPPTSGGQETQYF. The CDR3 coding sequence is TGTGCCAGCAGCGTTTTACCCCCGACTAGCGGGGGGCAAGAGACCCAGTACTTC.